These T cell receptor beta chains were read from a single sample in a study of T cell responses to AZD1222 COVID-19 vaccine. Sequencing used immunoSEQ multiplex PCR; TCRdb keeps in-frame clones, though not all of them. Of 160,000 or so clones listed, roughly nine tenths are singletons. The sample consisted of peripheral blood, taken on day 0 of AZD1222 vaccination. These TCRs come from an adult in good health. CDR3s include the opening cysteine and the closing phenylalanine or tryptophan. The D gene is left open where the match is weak. Clone size is shown for a subset of rows, as once, few, many or a class of expanded clone.

v_gene,d_gene,j_gene,abundance,CDR3nt,CDR3aa
TRBV6-2/TRBV6-3,NA,TRBJ1-5,few,TGTGCCAGCAGTTACTCGCTGAAAGGCAATCAGCCCCAGCATTTT,CASSYSLKGNQPQHF
TRBV4-3,TRBD1,TRBJ2-3,NA,TGCGCCAGCAGCCAAGAAACAGGGGCGGTGGGTACGCAGTATTTT,CASSQETGAVGTQYF
TRBV28,NA,TRBJ1-1,NA,TGTGCCAGCAGTTTGAACCACTTACCCACTGAAGCTTTCTTT,CASSLNHLPTEAFF
TRBV18,NA,TRBJ2-2,NA,TGTGCCAGCTCACCACAGGGCGTCAACACCGGGGAGCTGTTTTTT,CASSPQGVNTGELFF
TRBV20-1,NA,TRBJ1-2,few,TGCAGTGCTAGTCCGGCTGTCGGAGGGGGCTATGGCTACACCTTC,CSASPAVGGGYGYTF
TRBV12-5,NA,TRBJ1-1,NA,TGTGCTAGTGGTCTAGGCAGTGAAGCTTTCTTT,CASGLGSEAFF
TRBV5-4,TRBD1,TRBJ1-2,NA,TGTGCCAGCAGTTATGACCCCGGGACAGGCTATGGCTACACCTTC,CASSYDPGTGYGYTF
TRBV2,NA,TRBJ2-1,NA,TGTGCCAGCACTCCGACAGGTCCCGAGGTGTCCCATGAGCAGTTCTTC,CASTPTGPEVSHEQFF
TRBV4-3,NA,TRBJ2-7,NA,TGCGCCAGCAGCGTAGAAACGGGACAATGGGAGCAGTACTTC,CASSVETGQWEQYF
TRBV10-3,TRBD2,TRBJ2-1,NA,TGTGCCATCAGTGTTACTGGACTAGCGGGAGGGGGTGAGCAGTTCTTC,CAISVTGLAGGGEQFF
TRBV7-2,NA,TRBJ2-7,NA,TGTGCCAGCAGCTTAGAGGCGGGCAGGGAGCAGTACTTC,CASSLEAGREQYF
TRBV7-2,NA,TRBJ1-1,NA,TGTGCCAGCAGCGTAAGCAGGCTTGGCACTGAAGCTTTCTTT,CASSVSRLGTEAFF
TRBV7-9,TRBD1,TRBJ1-2,NA,TGTGCCAGCAGCTATGACAGGGATGATGGCTACACCTTC,CASSYDRDDGYTF
TRBV4-1,NA,TRBJ2-3,NA,TGCGCCAGCAGCCCGGGGACGACAGATACGCAGTATTTT,CASSPGTTDTQYF
TRBV6-5,NA,TRBJ1-5,NA,TGTGCCAGCAGGAGGTTGTCCAATCAGCCCCAGCATTTT,CASRRLSNQPQHF
TRBV5-8,NA,TRBJ1-1,NA,TGTGCCAGCACCACAACGATGAACACTGAAGCTTTCTTT,CASTTTMNTEAFF
TRBV6-5,TRBD1,TRBJ1-4,NA,TGTGCCAGCACCCCTACCGGGACAGGGAATGAAAAACTGTTTTTT,CASTPTGTGNEKLFF
TRBV6-5,NA,TRBJ2-3,once,TGTGCCAGCAGTATGCAGGGGAGGATCACAGATACGCAGTATTTT,CASSMQGRITDTQYF
TRBV2,TRBD1,TRBJ1-1,NA,TGTGCCAGCAGTGGGACAGGGGGGACTGAAGCTTTCTTT,CASSGTGGTEAFF
TRBV4-1,NA,TRBJ1-3,NA,TGCGCCAGCAGCCAACCTACTGCTTCCTCTGGAAACACCATATATTTT,CASSQPTASSGNTIYF
TRBV7-8,NA,TRBJ2-3,NA,TGTGCCAGCAGCACCCGCAGGGGATCCGATACGCAGTATTTT,CASSTRRGSDTQYF
TRBV7-2,NA,TRBJ2-6,NA,TGTGCCAGCACCCTCCGGGACGTCGGGTCTGGGGCCAACGTCCTGACTTTC,CASTLRDVGSGANVLTF
TRBV6-5,NA,TRBJ2-3,NA,TGTGCCAGCAGTTACCGTCCGGGGACAGATACGCAGTATTTT,CASSYRPGTDTQYF
TRBV6-2/TRBV6-3,NA,TRBJ2-5,NA,TGTGCCAGCAGTTACTCGGGGCAGACCCAGTACTTC,CASSYSGQTQYF
TRBV5-1,TRBD2,TRBJ2-1,NA,TGCGCCAGCAGCTTAGCGACTAGCGGGTTCCAGTTCTTC,CASSLATSGFQFF
TRBV15,TRBD1,TRBJ2-5,NA,TGTGCCACCAGCATATCCCTGACAGGGCGAGAGACCCAGTACTTC,CATSISLTGRETQYF
TRBV5-5,NA,TRBJ2-2,NA,TGTGCCAGCAGACCAGGTCCCCTGAGCACCGGGGAGCTGTTTTTT,CASRPGPLSTGELFF
TRBV28,TRBD1,TRBJ2-2,once,TGTGCCAGCAGCGAACAGGGGGCAAGCGGGGAGCTGTTTTTT,CASSEQGASGELFF
TRBV27,NA,TRBJ1-6,NA,TGTGCCAGCAGTTTTAGAGGGACCAATTCACCCCTCCACTTT,CASSFRGTNSPLHF
TRBV28,TRBD1,TRBJ1-2,NA,TGTGCCAGCATAGGGGGAGGGGGCGGCTACACCTTC,CASIGGGGGYTF
TRBV27,NA,TRBJ1-1,NA,TGTGCCAGCAGTTTATCCGTCCCGGGGGGGACTGAAGCTTTCTTT,CASSLSVPGGTEAFF
TRBV11-2,NA,TRBJ2-1,NA,TGTGCCAGCAGCCCGCTGGAATTCGGGAACAATGAGCAGTTCTTC,CASSPLEFGNNEQFF
TRBV6-6,TRBD2,TRBJ2-3,NA,TGTGCCAGCAGTTACTCAGGGGAGGGGAGCACAGATACGCAGTATTTT,CASSYSGEGSTDTQYF
TRBV27,NA,TRBJ1-1,NA,TGTGCCAGCAGTGTACAGGGTTTACAGAACACTGAAGCTTTCTTT,CASSVQGLQNTEAFF
TRBV12-3/TRBV12-4,TRBD1,TRBJ2-4,NA,TGTGCCAGCAGCGGACAGGGATCGAACATTCAGTACTTC,CASSGQGSNIQYF
TRBV7-9,TRBD2,TRBJ2-2,NA,TGTGCCAGCAGCCGGGGACTAGCGGGAAGTGTCGGGGAGCTGTTTTTT,CASSRGLAGSVGELFF
TRBV19,TRBD1,TRBJ1-6,NA,TGTGCCAGTAGTAGTCGGGACAGGGTGAATCCGCGCCTCCACTTT,CASSSRDRVNPRLHF
TRBV18,NA,TRBJ2-2,NA,TGTGCCAGCTCACATATGGACGCCTCAGCCGGGGAGCTGTTTTTT,CASSHMDASAGELFF
TRBV20-1,NA,TRBJ1-2,NA,TGCAGTGCTAGTGACCACAGGGACTATGGCTACACCTTC,CSASDHRDYGYTF
TRBV11-2,TRBD1,TRBJ2-5,NA,TGTGCCAGCAGCCTGGACAGGGGGGGCCAAGAGACCCAGTACTTC,CASSLDRGGQETQYF
TRBV24-1,NA,TRBJ2-1,NA,TGTGCCACCAGTGATTTGAATGGGGGGGCTGTCGTCAATGAGCAGTTCTTC,CATSDLNGGAVVNEQFF
TRBV25-1,NA,TRBJ2-1,NA,TGTGCCAGCAGTGATTGGGCCGGGAATGAGCAGTTCTTC,CASSDWAGNEQFF
TRBV6-5,NA,TRBJ2-7,NA,TGTGCCAGCGCGAGGCAAAGCTCCTACGAGCAGTACTTC,CASARQSSYEQYF
TRBV27,NA,TRBJ2-7,NA,TGTGCCAGCAGTAGCCGGGACTCCTACGAGCAGTACTTC,CASSSRDSYEQYF
TRBV2,NA,TRBJ2-7,few,TGTGCCAGCAAAGAGCAGGGGCCATCCGGCGAGCAGTACTTC,CASKEQGPSGEQYF
TRBV24-1,NA,TRBJ2-1,NA,TGTGCCACCAGTGCCAGGAAACATGAGCAGTTCTTC,CATSARKHEQFF
TRBV7-6,NA,TRBJ1-4,NA,TGTGCCAGCAGCTTAGTTGCTTCAGCCTCGAATGAAAAACTGTTTTTT,CASSLVASASNEKLFF
TRBV28,NA,TRBJ2-7,NA,TGTGCCAGCAGTTTACAGGCTCCCTACGAGCAGTACTTC,CASSLQAPYEQYF
TRBV10-1,TRBD1,TRBJ2-1,NA,TGCGCCAGCAGCTCGGACAGGCGATACAATGAGCAGTTCTTC,CASSSDRRYNEQFF
TRBV10-1,NA,TRBJ2-7,NA,TGCGCCAGCAGTGTAGGGCCAGGATACGAGCAGTACTTC,CASSVGPGYEQYF
TRBV6-1,NA,TRBJ1-5,NA,TGTGCCAGCAGTCAGGGTCAGGGCAATCAGCCCCAGCATTTT,CASSQGQGNQPQHF
TRBV14,NA,TRBJ1-2,once,TGTGCCAGCAGCCCTACGGGGCAGGGTAACTATGGCTACATCTTC,CASSPTGQGNYGYIF
TRBV6-5,NA,TRBJ1-1,NA,TGTGCCAGCTTAACTGATATGAACACTGAAGCTTTCTTT,CASLTDMNTEAFF
TRBV28,TRBD2,TRBJ2-1,NA,TGTGCCAGCAGTTCCACCCTTATAGCGGGGGAGGAGTTCTTC,CASSSTLIAGEEFF